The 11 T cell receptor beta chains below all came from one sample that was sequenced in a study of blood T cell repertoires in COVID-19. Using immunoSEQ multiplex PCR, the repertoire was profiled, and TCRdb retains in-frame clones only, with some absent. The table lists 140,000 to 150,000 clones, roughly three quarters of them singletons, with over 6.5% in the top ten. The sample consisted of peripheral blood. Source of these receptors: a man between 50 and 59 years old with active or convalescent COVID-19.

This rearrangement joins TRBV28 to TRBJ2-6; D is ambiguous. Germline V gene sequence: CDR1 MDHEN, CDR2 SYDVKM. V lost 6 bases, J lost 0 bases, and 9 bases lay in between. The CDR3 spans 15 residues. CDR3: CASSIRSSGANVLTF. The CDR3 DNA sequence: TGTGCCAGCAGCATCCGGTCCTCTGGGGCCAACGTCCTGACTTTC. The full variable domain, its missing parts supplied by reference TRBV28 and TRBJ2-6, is DVKVTQSSRYLVKRTGEKVFLECVQDMDHENMFWYRQDPGLGLRLIYFSYDVKMKEKGDIPEGYSVSREKKERFSLILESASTNQTSMYLCASSIRSSGANVLTFGAGSRLTVL.

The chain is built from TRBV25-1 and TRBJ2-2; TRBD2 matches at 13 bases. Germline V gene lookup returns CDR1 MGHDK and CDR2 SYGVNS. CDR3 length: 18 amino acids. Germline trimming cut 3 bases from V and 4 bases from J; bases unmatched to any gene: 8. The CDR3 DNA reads TGTGCCAGCAGTGATGCGAAGACTAGCGGGAGGCGCACCGGGGAGCTGTTTTTT. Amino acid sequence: CASSDAKTSGRRTGELFF.

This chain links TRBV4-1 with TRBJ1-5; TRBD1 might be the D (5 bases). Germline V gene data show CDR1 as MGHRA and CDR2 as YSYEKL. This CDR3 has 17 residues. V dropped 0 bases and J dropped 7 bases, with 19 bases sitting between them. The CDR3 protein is CASSQDGAGGEIQPQHF. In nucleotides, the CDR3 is TGCGCCAGCAGCCAAGATGGGGCGGGGGGGGAGATACAGCCCCAGCATTTT.

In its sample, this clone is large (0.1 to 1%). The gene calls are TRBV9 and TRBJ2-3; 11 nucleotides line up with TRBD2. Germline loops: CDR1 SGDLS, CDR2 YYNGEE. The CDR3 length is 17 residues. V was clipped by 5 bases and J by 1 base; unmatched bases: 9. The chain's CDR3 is CASSFLAGGWGTDTQYF. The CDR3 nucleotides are TGTGCCAGCAGTTTTCTAGCGGGAGGATGGGGCACAGATACGCAGTATTTT.

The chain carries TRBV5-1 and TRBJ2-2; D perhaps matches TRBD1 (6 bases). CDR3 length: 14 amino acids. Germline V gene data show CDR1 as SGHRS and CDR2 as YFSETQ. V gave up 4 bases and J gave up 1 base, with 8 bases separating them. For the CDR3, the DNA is TGCGCCAGCAGCCCGACAGGGAACACCGGGGAGCTGTTTTTT. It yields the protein CASSPTGNTGELFF.

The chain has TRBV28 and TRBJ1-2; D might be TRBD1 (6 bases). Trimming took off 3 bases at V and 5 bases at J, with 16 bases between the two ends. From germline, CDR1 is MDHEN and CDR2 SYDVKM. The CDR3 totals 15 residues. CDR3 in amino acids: CASSFPQGGGYGYTF. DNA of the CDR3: TGTGCCAGCAGTTTCCCTCAGGGAGGGGGGTATGGCTACACCTTC.

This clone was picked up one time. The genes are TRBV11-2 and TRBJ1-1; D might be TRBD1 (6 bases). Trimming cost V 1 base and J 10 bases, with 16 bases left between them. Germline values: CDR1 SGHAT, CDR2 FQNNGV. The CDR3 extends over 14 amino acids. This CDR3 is CASSLASAGVRAFF. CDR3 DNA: TGTGCCAGCAGCTTAGCGTCGGCAGGGGTAAGAGCTTTCTTT.

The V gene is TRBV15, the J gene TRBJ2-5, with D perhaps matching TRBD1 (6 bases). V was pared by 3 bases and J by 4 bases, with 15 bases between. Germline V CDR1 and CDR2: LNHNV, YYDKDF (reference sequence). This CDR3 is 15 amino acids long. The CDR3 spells CATSSAGTRVETQYF. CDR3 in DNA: TGTGCCACCAGCAGTGCCGGGACAAGGGTAGAGACCCAGTACTTC.

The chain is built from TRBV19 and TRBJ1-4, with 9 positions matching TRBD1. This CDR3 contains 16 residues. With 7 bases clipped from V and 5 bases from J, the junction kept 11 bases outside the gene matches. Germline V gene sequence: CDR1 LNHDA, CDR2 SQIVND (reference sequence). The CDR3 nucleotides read TGTGCCAGTACCCGGCCCCCGGGACAGGGCAATGAAAAACTGTTTTTT. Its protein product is CASTRPPGQGNEKLFF.

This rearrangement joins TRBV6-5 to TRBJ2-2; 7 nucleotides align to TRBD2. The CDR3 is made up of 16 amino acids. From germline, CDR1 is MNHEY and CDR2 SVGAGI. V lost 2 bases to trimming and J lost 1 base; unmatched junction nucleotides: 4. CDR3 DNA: TGTGCCAGCAGTTACGGGAGGGCCCTGAACACCGGGGAGCTGTTTTTT. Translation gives CASSYGRALNTGELFF.

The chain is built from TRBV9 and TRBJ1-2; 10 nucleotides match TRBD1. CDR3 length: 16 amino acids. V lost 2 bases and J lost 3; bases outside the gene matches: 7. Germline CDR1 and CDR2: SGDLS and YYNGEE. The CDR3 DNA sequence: TGTGCCAGCAGCGTCTCCGGGACAGGGGCCCACTATGGCTACACCTTC. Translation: CASSVSGTGAHYGYTF.